The next 12 T cell receptor beta chains were all read from a single sample in a study of PD-L1 blockade in urothelial cancer listed by TCRdb under 2017. Library creation used the immunoSEQ multiplex PCR assay. This immuneACCESS table, as held by TCRdb, lists in-frame sequences with V and J called but not all clones. Of the missing ones, under half trace to an unresolved V gene in checked studies; the others have no known cause. The sample table contains fewer than 85,000 clones; only one count was recorded for about 88% of them. Around 10% of the sample is taken by the ten largest. The time point label here, explained by the study, means: peripheral blood 6 weeks after treatment start. The sequences come from PBMCs, collected around atezolizumab (anti-PD-L1) treatment. Receptor source: a man aged 55 to 70 with urothelial cancer.

The chain links TRBV6-5 to TRBJ1-3, with D perhaps matching TRBD1 (5 bases). This CDR3 region has 14 residues. Trimming removed 4 bases at V and 4 bases at J, with 11 bases between. Germline assignment: CDR1 MNHEY and CDR2 SVGAGI. The CDR3 region has the DNA TGTGCCAGCAGTTTCCTACAGGAGGGAAACACCATATATTTT. Translation gives CASSFLQEGNTIYF.

This clone was seen just once. This sequence joins TRBV30 and TRBJ2-3; TRBD2 agrees at 9 bases. The germline gives CDR1 GTSNPN, CDR2 SVGIG (reference sequence). CDR3 length: 15 residues. The junction had 5 bases not matched to a gene; V was cut back by 1 base and J by 3 bases. DNA for the CDR3: TGTGCCTGGAGTGGAGGGCGGGGGGGTACAGATACGCAGTATTTT. The encoded protein is CAWSGGRGGTDTQYF.

The CDR3 spells CASSVGPTYEQYF. The CDR3 DNA follows: TGTGCCAGCAGTGTGGGCCCAACCTACGAGCAGTACTTC. The chain joins TRBV6-1 to TRBJ2-7; D not resolved. Germline values: CDR1 MNHNS, CDR2 SASEGT. The ends were cut back, 4 bases at V and 2 bases at J, with 9 bases in the middle. The CDR3 length is 13 residues.

The V gene is TRBV30, the J gene TRBJ2-3; maybe TRBD1 (6 bases). The CDR3 is 14 residues long. Per germline, CDR1 GTSNPN and CDR2 SVGIG (reference sequence). Trimming stripped 1 base from V and 2 bases from J, with 10 bases between. The CDR3 DNA reads TGTGCCTGGAGTGAAACAGGGTCCACAGATACGCAGTATTTT. Translated: CAWSETGSTDTQYF.

The V and J genes are TRBV5-1 and TRBJ1-4; D gene ambiguous. Deletions cut 0 bases from V and 5 bases from J, with 11 bases between. The V gene's germline CDR1 is SGHRS and CDR2 YFSETQ. This CDR3 is 15 amino acids long. DNA of the CDR3: TGCGCCAGCAGCTTGGTGGGCAGTCCGAATGAAAAACTGTTTTTT. It yields the protein CASSLVGSPNEKLFF.

The chain has TRBV19 and TRBJ2-3; 8 bases are shared with TRBD1. Germline V lookup: CDR1 LNHDA, CDR2 SQIVND (reference sequence). The CDR3 runs 14 residues. The junction had 7 bases not matched to a gene; V was cut back by 5 bases and J by 6 bases. CDR3 in DNA: TGTGCCAGTAGTCAAGACAGGGGCAGGGATACGCAGTATTTT. It translates to CASSQDRGRDTQYF.

The chain is built from TRBV19 and TRBJ1-2, with a tentative D call TRBD1 (6 bases). V was shortened by 3 bases and J by 2 bases, with 19 bases between the two germline ends. The germline gives CDR1 LNHDA, CDR2 SQIVND (reference sequence). The CDR3 sequence is 17 residues long. CDR3 sequence (DNA): TGTGCCAGTAGTATCCTGGCCACTGGACAGTCGAACTATGGCTACACCTTC. Residues: CASSILATGQSNYGYTF.

The chain employs TRBV19 and TRBJ2-7, with D perhaps matching TRBD1 (8 bases). Trimming shortened V by 6 bases and J by 5 bases, and 17 bases separated the two germline ends. Germline CDR1 and CDR2: LNHDA and SQIVND (reference sequence). This CDR3 has 14 residues. The CDR3 here is CASRDRGRGDEQYF. CDR3 in DNA: TGTGCCAGTAGAGACAGGGGACGGGGGGACGAGCAGTACTTC.

The V and J genes are TRBV6-1 and TRBJ1-5; no definite D call. Germline V gene lookup returns CDR1 MNHNS and CDR2 SASEGT. With 10 bases removed from V and 2 bases from J, the gap between germline ends came to 12 bases. The CDR3 totals 13 residues. The CDR3 here is CATSSMGNQPQHF. The CDR3 nucleotides read TGTGCCACTTCCAGTATGGGCAATCAGCCCCAGCATTTT.

This clone was seen a handful of times. The chain employs TRBV30 and TRBJ1-6, with 7 bases that match TRBD1. V was clipped by 1 base and J by 5 bases; unmatched bases: 2. The CDR3 sequence is 14 residues long. Per the germline V gene, CDR1 is GTSNPN and CDR2 is SVGIG (reference sequence). The CDR3, as DNA: TGTGCCTGGAGTGCCGGGACAGATAATTCACCCCTCCACTTT. Amino acids: CAWSAGTDNSPLHF.

This chain joins TRBV4-1 and TRBJ2-3; 9 bases are shared with TRBD2. CDR1 and CDR2 from the germline V gene are MGHRA and YSYEKL. The CDR3 is 18 residues long. The V segment lost 3 bases and the J segment 0 bases; nucleotides outside the gene matches: 10. This CDR3 is CASSQPPGLASSTDTQYF. CDR3 nucleotides: TGCGCCAGCAGCCAGCCTCCGGGACTAGCTTCTAGCACAGATACGCAGTATTTT.

This chain joins TRBV4-1 and TRBJ2-1; TRBD1 agrees at 9 bases. The junction had 9 bases not matched to a gene; V was cut back by 4 bases and J by 8 bases. The CDR3 extends over 15 amino acids. Per the germline V gene, CDR1 is MGHRA and CDR2 is YSYEKL. CDR3 in amino acids: CASSPRDRDSDEQFF. In nucleotides, the CDR3 is TGCGCCAGCAGCCCCCGGGACAGGGATAGCGATGAGCAGTTCTTC.